The 11 T cell receptor beta chains given below trace back to one sample, sequenced in a study of T cell repertoires in ileal Crohn's disease. Documented time point: neoterminal ileum biopsy at postoperative endoscopy, about 6 months after surgery. Some clones are missing from TCRdb's copy, which holds only in-frame ones; the method was immunoSEQ multiplex PCR. Here the sample spans over 10,000 clones, around 70% being singletons. The sequencing input was ileal tissue. These receptors all stem from an adult with Crohn's disease.

V usage is TRBV28 and J usage is TRBJ2-5; D may be TRBD1 (5 bases). The germline V gene has CDR1 MDHEN and CDR2 SYDVKM. The CDR3 totals 12 residues. Trimming took 6 bases from V and 5 from J, leaving 10 bases between them. For the CDR3, the DNA is TGTGCCAGCAGATTGTCAGGGGAGACCCAGTACTTC. Translation gives CASRLSGETQYF.

V and J are TRBV28 and TRBJ2-5, with TRBD2 matching 7 bases. This CDR3 comprises 14 residues. The V gene end was trimmed by 4 bases and the J gene end by 2 bases; junction bases not matched to a gene: 4. Germline V gives CDR1 MDHEN, CDR2 SYDVKM. CDR3 nucleotides: TGTGCCAGCAGTTCCTGGGGGGGGCAAGAGACCCAGTACTTC. It encodes CASSSWGGQETQYF.

This clone was seen a single time. The V gene is TRBV19, the J gene TRBJ1-1, with D tentatively TRBD1 (5 bases). The V gene's germline CDR1 is LNHDA and CDR2 SQIVND (reference sequence). CDR3 length: 12 amino acids. V was pared by 7 bases and J by 5 bases, with 11 bases between. As DNA, the CDR3 is TGTGCCAGTAATAACAGGAAGACTGAAGCTTTCTTT. This codes for CASNNRKTEAFF.

This sequence joins TRBV7-6 and TRBJ2-1; 9 bases align to TRBD1. The J segment lost 5 bases and the V segment lost 3 bases, leaving 11 bases of the junction unmatched. Germline lookup yields CDR1 SGHVS and CDR2 FNYEAQ. The CDR3 loop spans 17 amino acids. The CDR3 reads CASSFSNGDRAHNEQFF. CDR3 DNA: TGTGCCAGCAGCTTTTCCAATGGGGACAGGGCTCACAATGAGCAGTTCTTC.

The V and J genes are TRBV7-3 and TRBJ1-1; D perhaps matches TRBD1 (6 bases). CDR1 and CDR2 (germline): SGHTA, FQGTGA. V was pared by 2 bases and J by 4 bases, with 11 bases between. CDR3 size: 14 residues. The CDR3 sequence: CASSLEGVGTEAFF. In DNA, the CDR3 is TGTGCCAGCAGCTTAGAGGGGGTAGGCACTGAAGCTTTCTTT. Variable domain in full (rest from reference TRBV7-3 and TRBJ1-1): GAGVSQTPSNKVTEKGKYVELRCDPISGHTALYWYRQSLGQGPEFLIYFQGTGAADDSGLPNDRFFAVRPEGSVSTLKIQRTERGDSAVYLCASSLEGVGTEAFFGQGTRLTVV.

The chain carries TRBV7-6 and TRBJ2-7; tentative D call: TRBD1 (5 bases). The V end lost 7 bases, the J end lost 6 bases, and 13 bases lay between the germline ends. This CDR3 contains 12 residues. The V gene's germline CDR1 is SGHVS and CDR2 FNYEAQ. CDR3 DNA: TGTGCCAGCATCCTTCAGGGTCGCGAGCAGTACTTC. This gives the protein CASILQGREQYF.

The chain is built from TRBV30 and TRBJ2-3, with 11 positions matching TRBD1. CDR1 is GTSNPN and CDR2 is SVGIG in the germline V gene (reference sequence). The CDR3 is made up of 16 amino acids. J lost 3 bases, V lost 5 bases, and 10 bases had no gene match. CDR3 sequence reads: CAWGEGTGGWTDTQYF. The CDR3 DNA reads TGTGCCTGGGGGGAGGGGACAGGGGGATGGACAGATACGCAGTATTTT.

This chain uses TRBV4-1 with TRBJ2-2, with 10 bases matching TRBD2. The CDR3 is 18 residues long. V was clipped by 4 bases and J by 3 bases; unmatched bases: 11. In germline, CDR1 is MGHRA, CDR2 YSYEKL. For the CDR3, the DNA is TGCGCCAGCAGCCTAATGAATTTAGCGGGGGGATACACCGGGGAGCTGTTTTTT. Its protein is CASSLMNLAGGYTGELFF.

As regards this clone: The junction differs from germline at one of its ends, possibly a read error. The chain has TRBV7-7 and TRBJ2-5, with TRBD2 as a possible D gene (7 bases). Germline CDR1 SSHAT, CDR2 FNYEAQ (reference sequence). The CDR3 is 14 residues long. As DNA, the CDR3 is TGTGCTAGCAGCTTAGAAGGGGGAGGGGAGACCCAGTACTTC. Translating it yields CASSLEGGGETQYF.

This sequence joins TRBV6-1 and TRBJ1-5, with 7 bases matching TRBD1. V was pared by 4 bases and J by 3 bases, with 6 bases of the junction left unmatched. Germline V gene data show CDR1 as MNHNS and CDR2 as SASEGT. This CDR3 region has 15 residues. The CDR3 reads CASSAMTGSNQPQHF. For the CDR3, the DNA is TGTGCCAGCAGTGCGATGACAGGGTCCAATCAGCCCCAGCATTTT.

The chain uses TRBV6-5 and TRBJ1-2, with a tentative D call TRBD1 (6 bases). V lost 7 bases and J lost 4, with 13 bases in between. The length of the CDR3 is 13 residues. CDR1 and CDR2 (germline): MNHEY, SVGAGI. The CDR3 is CASKGGRTYGYTF. Written as DNA, the CDR3 is TGTGCCAGCAAAGGGGGGCGGACCTATGGCTACACCTTC.